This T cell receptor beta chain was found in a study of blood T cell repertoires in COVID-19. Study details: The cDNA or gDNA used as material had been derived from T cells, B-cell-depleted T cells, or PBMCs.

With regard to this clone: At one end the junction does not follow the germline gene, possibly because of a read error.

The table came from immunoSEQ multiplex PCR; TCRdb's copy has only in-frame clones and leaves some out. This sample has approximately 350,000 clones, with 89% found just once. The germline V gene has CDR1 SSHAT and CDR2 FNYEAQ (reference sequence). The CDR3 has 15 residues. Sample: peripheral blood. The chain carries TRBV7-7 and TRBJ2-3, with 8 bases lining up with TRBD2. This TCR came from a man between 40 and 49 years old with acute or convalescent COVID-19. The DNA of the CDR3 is TGTGCTAGCAGCCGCAGCGGGAGTAAGTCAGATACGCAGTATTTT. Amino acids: CASSRSGSKSDTQYF.